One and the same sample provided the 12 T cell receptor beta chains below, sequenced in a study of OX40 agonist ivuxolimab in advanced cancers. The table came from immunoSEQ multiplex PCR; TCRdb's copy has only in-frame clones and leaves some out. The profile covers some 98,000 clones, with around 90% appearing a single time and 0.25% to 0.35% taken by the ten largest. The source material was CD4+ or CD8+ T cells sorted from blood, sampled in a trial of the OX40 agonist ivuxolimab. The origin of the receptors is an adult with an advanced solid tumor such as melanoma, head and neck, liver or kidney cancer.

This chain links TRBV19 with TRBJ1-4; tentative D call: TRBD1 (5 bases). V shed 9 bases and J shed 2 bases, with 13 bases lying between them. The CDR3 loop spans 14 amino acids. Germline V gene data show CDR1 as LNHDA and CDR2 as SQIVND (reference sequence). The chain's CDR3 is CASGTRLTNEKLFF. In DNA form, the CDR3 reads TGTGCCAGCGGGACCCGGCTCACTAATGAAAAACTGTTTTTT.

The chain's CDR3 is CASSVGGGRSYNEQFF. The DNA of the CDR3 is TGTGCCAGCAGCGTAGGTGGCGGGAGGTCCTACAATGAGCAGTTCTTC. This chain links TRBV9 with TRBJ2-1, with 8 bases fitting TRBD2. Per germline, CDR1 SGDLS and CDR2 YYNGEE. The CDR3 sequence is 16 residues long. V shed 0 bases, J shed 1 base, and the junction held 3 bases outside the gene matches.

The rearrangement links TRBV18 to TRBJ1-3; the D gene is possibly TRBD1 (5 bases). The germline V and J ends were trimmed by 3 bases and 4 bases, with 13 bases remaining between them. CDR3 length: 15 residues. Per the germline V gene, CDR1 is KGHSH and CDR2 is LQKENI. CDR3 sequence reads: CASSPAEGPGNTIYF. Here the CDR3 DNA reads TGTGCCAGCTCACCGGCTGAGGGGCCGGGAAACACCATATATTTT.

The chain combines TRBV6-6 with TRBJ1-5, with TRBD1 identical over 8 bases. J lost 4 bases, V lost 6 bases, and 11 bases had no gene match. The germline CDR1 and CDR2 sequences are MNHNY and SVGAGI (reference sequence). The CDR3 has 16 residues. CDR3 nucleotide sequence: TGTGCCAGCAGCCCCCTCGACAGGGGAAGGAATCAGCCCCAGCATTTT. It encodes CASSPLDRGRNQPQHF.

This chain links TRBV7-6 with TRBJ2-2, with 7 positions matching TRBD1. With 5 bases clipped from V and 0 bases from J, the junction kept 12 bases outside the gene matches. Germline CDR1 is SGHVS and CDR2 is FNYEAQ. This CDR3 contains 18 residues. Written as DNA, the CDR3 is TGTGCCAGCAGCCTCGCCCCTTGGACAGGCCCGAACACCGGGGAGCTGTTTTTT. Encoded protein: CASSLAPWTGPNTGELFF.

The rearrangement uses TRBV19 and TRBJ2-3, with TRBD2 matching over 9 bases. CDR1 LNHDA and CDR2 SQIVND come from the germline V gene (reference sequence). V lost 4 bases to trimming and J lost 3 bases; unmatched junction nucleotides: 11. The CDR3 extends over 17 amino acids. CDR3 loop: CASSRAGGLLLTDTQYF. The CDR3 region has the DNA TGTGCCAGTAGTAGAGCGGGAGGACTACTGTTGACAGATACGCAGTATTTT.

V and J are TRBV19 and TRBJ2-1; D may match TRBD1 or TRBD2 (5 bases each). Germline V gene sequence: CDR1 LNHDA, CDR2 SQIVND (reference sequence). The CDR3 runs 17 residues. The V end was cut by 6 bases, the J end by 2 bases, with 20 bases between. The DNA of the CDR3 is TGTGCCAGTAGCATCGGGACGCCCGATAGGGCCTACAATGAGCAGTTCTTC. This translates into CASSIGTPDRAYNEQFF.

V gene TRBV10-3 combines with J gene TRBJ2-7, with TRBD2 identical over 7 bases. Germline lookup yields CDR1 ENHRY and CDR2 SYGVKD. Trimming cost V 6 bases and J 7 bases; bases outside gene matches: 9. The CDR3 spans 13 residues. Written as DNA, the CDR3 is TGTGCCATCAGGGCGACTAGCAAGGGAGAGCAGTACTTC. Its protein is CAIRATSKGEQYF.

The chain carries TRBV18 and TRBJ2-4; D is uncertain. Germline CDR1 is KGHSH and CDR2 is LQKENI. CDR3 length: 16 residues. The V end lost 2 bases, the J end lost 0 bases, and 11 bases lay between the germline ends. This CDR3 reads CASSPVWSGAKNIQYF. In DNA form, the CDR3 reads TGTGCCAGCTCACCAGTCTGGTCGGGAGCCAAAAACATTCAGTACTTC.

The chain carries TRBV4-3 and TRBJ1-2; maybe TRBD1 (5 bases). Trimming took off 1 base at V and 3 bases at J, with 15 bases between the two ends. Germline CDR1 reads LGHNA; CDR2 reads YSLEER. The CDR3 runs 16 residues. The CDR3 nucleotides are TGCGCCAGCAGCCAAGGAAAAGGCAGGGAGGACTATGGCTACACCTTC. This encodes CASSQGKGREDYGYTF.

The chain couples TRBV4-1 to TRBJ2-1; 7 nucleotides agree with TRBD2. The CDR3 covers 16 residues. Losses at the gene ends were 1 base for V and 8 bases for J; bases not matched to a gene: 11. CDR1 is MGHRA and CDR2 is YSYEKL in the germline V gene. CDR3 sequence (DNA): TGCGCCAGCAGCCAAGTCGCGGGAGTCCGCGGGGATGAGCAGTTCTTC. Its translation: CASSQVAGVRGDEQFF.

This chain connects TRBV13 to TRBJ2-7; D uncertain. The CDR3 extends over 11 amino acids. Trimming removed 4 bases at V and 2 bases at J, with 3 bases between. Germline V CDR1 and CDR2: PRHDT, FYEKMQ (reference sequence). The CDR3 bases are TGTGCCAGCAGCTCGACCTACGAGCAGTACTTC. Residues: CASSSTYEQYF.